Below, 5 T cell receptor beta chains from the same sample are listed, as sequenced in a study of T-cell reconstitution after alpha-beta-depleted transplantation in children. The authors prepared the TCRbeta library with unique molecular identifiers. TCRdb analysed the PCR reads with MiXCR anew, one entry per CDR3 protein. The sample lists fewer than 550,000 distinct CDR3 sequences, about 10% occurring once. Specimen: PBMCs, mostly from graft donor cells, collected 180 days after TCRalphabeta/CD19-depleted stem cell transplant. Receptors originate from a female patient aged 2-15 years who had a stem cell transplant for aplastic anemia, so the T cells may come from the graft donor.

This clonotype has a handful of counts. The chain uses TRBV28 and TRBJ1-2, with D possibly TRBD1 on 6 matching bases. The CDR3 extends over 12 amino acids. V lost 8 bases and J lost 3, with 10 bases in between. CDR1 is MDHEN, CDR2 SYDVKM, per germline. This CDR3 reads CASLRGDYGYTF. Here the CDR3 DNA reads TGTGCCAGCCTCAGGGGCGACTATGGCTACACCTTC.

The rearrangement links TRBV2 to TRBJ2-5; D is ambiguous. V lost 1 base and J 3 bases, leaving 12 bases between the germline ends. This CDR3 has 15 amino acids. The germline CDR1 and CDR2 sequences are SNHLY and FYNNEI. The CDR3 DNA is TGTGCCAGCAGTGAAGACATGTTACTGAAAGAGACCCAGTACTTC. Translation: CASSEDMLLKETQYF.

This clonotype was seen a few times. The V call is TRBV6-5, the J call TRBJ1-1; perhaps TRBD1 as D (6 bases). Germline CDR1 MNHEY, CDR2 SVGAGI. V lost 4 bases and J 3 bases, leaving 12 bases between the germline ends. The CDR3 extends over 14 amino acids. The CDR3 reads CASSSYEGDTEAFF. The DNA of the CDR3 is TGTGCCAGCAGTTCTTATGAGGGGGACACTGAAGCTTTCTTT.

This clonotype was counted many times. As DNA, the CDR3 is TGTGCCAGCAGGTCTATACCGGGAAACATTCAGTACTTC. This sequence encodes CASRSIPGNIQYF. The chain recombines TRBV28 with TRBJ2-4; D gene ambiguous. This CDR3 contains 13 residues. The germline V and J ends were trimmed by 6 bases and 6 bases, with 12 bases remaining between them. Germline V gene sequence: CDR1 MDHEN, CDR2 SYDVKM.

This clonotype turned up a few times. V gene TRBV4-1 combines with J gene TRBJ2-5; maybe TRBD2 (6 bases). CDR1 and CDR2 from the germline V gene are MGHRA and YSYEKL. This CDR3 is built from 16 residues. Trimming pared 4 bases from V and 2 bases from J, leaving 17 bases between. The CDR3 loop reads CASSPGRKGLQETQYF. The CDR3 coding sequence is TGCGCCAGCAGCCCGGGCCGTAAGGGACTTCAAGAGACCCAGTACTTC.